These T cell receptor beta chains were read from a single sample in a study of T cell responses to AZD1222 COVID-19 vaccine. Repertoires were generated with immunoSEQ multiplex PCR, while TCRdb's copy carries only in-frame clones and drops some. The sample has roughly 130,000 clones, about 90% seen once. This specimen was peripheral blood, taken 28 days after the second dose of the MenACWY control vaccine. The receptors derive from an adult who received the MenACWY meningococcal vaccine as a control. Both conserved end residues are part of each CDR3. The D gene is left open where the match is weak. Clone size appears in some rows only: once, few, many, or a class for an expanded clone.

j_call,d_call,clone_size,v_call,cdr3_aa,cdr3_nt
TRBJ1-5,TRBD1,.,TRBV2,CASRETDRAQPQHF,TGTGCCAGCAGGGAAACAGACAGGGCCCAGCCCCAGCATTTT
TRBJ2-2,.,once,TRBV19,CASSIQNTGELFF,TGTGCCAGTAGTATACAGAACACCGGGGAGCTGTTTTTT
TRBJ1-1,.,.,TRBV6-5,CASTSQGTEAFF,TGTGCCAGCACCTCCCAAGGGACTGAAGCTTTCTTT
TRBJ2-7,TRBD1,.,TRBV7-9,CASSLDGQGDEQYF,TGTGCCAGCAGCTTAGATGGACAGGGGGACGAGCAGTACTTC
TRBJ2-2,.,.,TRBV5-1,CASSEGVRGGELFF,TGCGCCAGCAGCGAGGGAGTGAGGGGCGGGGAGCTGTTTTTT
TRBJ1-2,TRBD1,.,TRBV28,CASSLGTGKMYGYTF,TGTGCCAGCAGTCTGGGGACAGGGAAGATGTATGGCTACACCTTC
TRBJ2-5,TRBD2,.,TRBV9,CASSSRLAGVGQETQYF,TGTGCCAGCAGCTCCCGACTAGCGGGGGTGGGGCAAGAGACCCAGTACTTC
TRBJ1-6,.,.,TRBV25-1,CASSDSSYNSPLHF,TGTGCCAGCAGTGATAGCTCCTATAATTCACCCCTCCACTTT
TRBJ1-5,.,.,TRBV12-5,CASAPDGSEQPQHF,TGTGCTAGTGCCCCAGATGGGTCGGAACAGCCCCAGCATTTT
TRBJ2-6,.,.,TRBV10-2,CASTTSVFGANVLTF,TGCGCCAGCACCACCAGCGTATTTGGGGCCAACGTCCTGACTTTC
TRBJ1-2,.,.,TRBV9,CASSEAPGGGYGYTF,TGTGCCAGCAGCGAGGCCCCTGGGGGGGGCTATGGCTACACCTTC
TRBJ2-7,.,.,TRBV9,CASSVAGVKSGEQYF,TGTGCCAGCAGCGTAGCGGGAGTCAAATCGGGCGAGCAGTACTTC
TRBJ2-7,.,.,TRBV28,CASREGLREQYF,TGTGCCAGCAGGGAGGGTCTACGAGAGCAGTACTTC
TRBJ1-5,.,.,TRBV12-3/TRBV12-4,CASSLGTRQPQHF,TGTGCCAGCAGTTTAGGGACACGTCAGCCCCAGCATTTT
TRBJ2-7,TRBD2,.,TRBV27,CASSYWGNGRAGEQYF,TGTGCCAGCAGTTATTGGGGTAACGGGAGGGCGGGTGAGCAGTACTTC
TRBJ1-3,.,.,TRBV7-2,CASSLVQGQRHTIYF,TGTGCCAGCAGCTTAGTACAGGGTCAGAGGCACACCATATATTTT
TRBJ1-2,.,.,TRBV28,CASSLFRSTGYGYTF,TGTGCCAGCAGTTTATTTCGGTCGACAGGCTATGGCTACACCTTC
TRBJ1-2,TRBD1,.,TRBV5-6,CASSSGQNPYGYTF,TGTGCCAGCAGCTCGGGACAGAACCCCTATGGCTACACCTTC
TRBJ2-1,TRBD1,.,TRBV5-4,CASSLRDRGTNEQFF,TGTGCCAGCAGCTTGCGAGACAGGGGGACCAATGAGCAGTTCTTC
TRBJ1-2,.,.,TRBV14,CASSPRSGNGYTF,TGTGCCAGCAGCCCCCGGTCGGGGAATGGCTACACCTTC
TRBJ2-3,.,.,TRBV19,CASSSGTAETDTQYF,TGTGCCAGTAGTTCGGGGACTGCGGAGACAGATACGCAGTATTTT
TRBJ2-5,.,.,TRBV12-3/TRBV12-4,CASKGVQETQYF,TGTGCCAGCAAGGGCGTCCAAGAGACCCAGTACTTC
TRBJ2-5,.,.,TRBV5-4,CASSLGQHSQETQYF,TGTGCCAGCAGCTTGGGGCAGCACAGCCAAGAGACCCAGTACTTC
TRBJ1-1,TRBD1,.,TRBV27,CASSRQGLMNTEAFF,TGTGCCAGCAGCCGACAGGGTCTCATGAACACTGAAGCTTTCTTT
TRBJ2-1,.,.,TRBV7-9,CASSERAAYNEQFF,TGTGCCAGCAGCGAGCGGGCGGCCTACAATGAGCAGTTCTTC
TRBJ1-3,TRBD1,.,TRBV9,CASSEGAGLSGNTIYF,TGTGCCAGCAGTGAGGGGGCAGGACTCTCTGGAAACACCATATATTTT
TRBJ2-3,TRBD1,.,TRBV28,CASSPRTGKRTDTQYF,TGTGCCAGCAGTCCCCGGACAGGGAAAAGGACAGATACGCAGTATTTT
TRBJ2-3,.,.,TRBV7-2,CASSLVFAPPTDTQYF,TGTGCCAGCAGCTTAGTGTTTGCACCCCCCACAGATACGCAGTATTTT
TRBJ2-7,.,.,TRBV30,CAWRGGAEQYF,TGTGCCTGGAGGGGGGGGGCCGAGCAGTACTTC
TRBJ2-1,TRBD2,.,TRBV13,CASSPAGGLASYNEQFF,TGTGCCAGCAGCCCAGCAGGGGGACTAGCGTCTTACAATGAGCAGTTCTTC
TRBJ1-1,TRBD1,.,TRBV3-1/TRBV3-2,CASSRGTGGANTEAFF,TGTGCCAGCAGCCGAGGAACAGGGGGCGCGAACACTGAAGCTTTCTTT
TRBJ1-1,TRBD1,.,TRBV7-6,CASSLSRGHKAFF,TGTGCCAGCAGCTTAAGCAGGGGGCACAAAGCTTTCTTT
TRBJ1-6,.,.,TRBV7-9,CASSSQGGNSPLHF,TGTGCCAGCAGCTCTCAGGGCGGCAATTCACCCCTCCACTTT
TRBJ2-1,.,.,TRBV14,CASSQDPPHEQFF,TGTGCCAGCAGCCAAGACCCCCCTCATGAGCAGTTCTTC
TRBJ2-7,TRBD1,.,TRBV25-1,CASSEPLGTGTYEQYF,TGTGCCAGCAGTGAACCTTTAGGGACAGGGACCTACGAGCAGTACTTC
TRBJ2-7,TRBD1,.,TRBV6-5,CASRTGDYEQYF,TGTGCCAGCCGGACAGGCGACTACGAGCAGTACTTC
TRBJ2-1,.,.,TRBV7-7,CASSVQAYNEQFF,TGTGCTAGCAGCGTGCAGGCCTACAATGAGCAGTTCTTC
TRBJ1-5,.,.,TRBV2,CASSEGRGNQPQHF,TGTGCCAGCAGTGAGGGTAGGGGGAATCAGCCCCAGCATTTT
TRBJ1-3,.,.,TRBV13,CASSLGWLPGNTIYF,TGTGCCAGCAGCTTAGGCTGGCTTCCTGGAAACACCATATATTTT
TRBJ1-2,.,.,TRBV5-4,CASSLEDSYGYTF,TGTGCCAGCAGCTTGGAGGACAGCTATGGCTACACCTTC
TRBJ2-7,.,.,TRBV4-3,CASSQVVGSSYEQYF,TGCGCCAGCAGCCAAGTGGTGGGTTCCTCCTACGAGCAGTACTTC
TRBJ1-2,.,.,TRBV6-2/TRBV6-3,CASSYRMGHNYGYTF,TGTGCCAGCAGTTACCGCATGGGACATAACTATGGCTACACCTTC
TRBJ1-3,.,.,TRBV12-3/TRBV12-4,CASSPSGNTIYF,TGTGCCAGCAGCCCTAGTGGAAACACCATATATTTT
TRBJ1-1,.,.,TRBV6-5,CASRDVATVNTEAFF,TGTGCCAGCAGGGACGTTGCCACCGTGAACACTGAAGCTTTCTTT
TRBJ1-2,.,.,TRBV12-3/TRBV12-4,CASTPGTYTDPSF,TGTGCCAGCACCCCCGGGACTTACACCGATCCCAGTTTC
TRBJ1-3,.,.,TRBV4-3,CASSQVPMNSGPGNTIYF,TGCGCCAGCAGCCAAGTACCCATGAATTCGGGGCCCGGAAACACCATATATTTT
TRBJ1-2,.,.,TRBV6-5,CASTRDIHGYTF,TGTGCCAGCACCCGGGACATCCATGGCTACACCTTC
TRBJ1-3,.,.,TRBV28,CASSPGHTSGNTIYF,TGTGCCAGCAGCCCTGGACACACCTCTGGAAACACCATATATTTT
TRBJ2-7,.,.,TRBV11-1,CASSLVSNLAYEQYF,TGTGCCAGCAGCTTAGTTTCAAATTTAGCGTACGAGCAGTACTTC
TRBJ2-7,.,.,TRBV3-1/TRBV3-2,CASSLRDGGEQYF,TGTGCCAGCAGCCTAAGGGACGGAGGGGAGCAGTACTTC
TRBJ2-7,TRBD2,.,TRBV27,CASSLTSSGRALVYEQYF,TGTGCCAGCAGTTTAACGTCCAGCGGGAGGGCCTTGGTCTACGAGCAGTACTTC
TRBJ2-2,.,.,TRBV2,CASSEGSWTGELFF,TGTGCCAGCAGTGAAGGGTCCTGGACCGGGGAGCTGTTTTTT